These T cell receptor beta chains were read from a single sample in a study of identical twins. TCRdb passed the 5' RACE reads through MiXCR, listing each CDR3 protein once. The profile shows 700,000 to 950,000 distinct CDR3 sequences, roughly an eighth of them singletons. In addition, the sample was reused for a study of yellow fever vaccine responses in identical twins.

Sequenced material: PBMCs. The receptor source for this set is a woman aged 18-30 years in good health. The CDR3 runs from the conserved cysteine through the conserved F or W. D genes are given only for firm matches. Expanded clones are given a class, and other clones once, few, many or no size at all.

clone size	D gene	J gene	V gene	CDR3 protein	CDR3 DNA
.	.	TRBJ2-7	TRBV11-2	CASSLTGEYEQYF	TGTGCCAGCAGCTTAACGGGAGAATACGAGCAGTACTTC
many	.	TRBJ1-2	TRBV6-5	CASTGTPKRGYTF	TGTGCCAGCACCGGGACACCCAAAAGAGGCTACACCTTC
.	TRBD1	TRBJ1-2	TRBV5-1	CASSLSPGQTYGYTF	TGCGCCAGCAGCTTGTCCCCGGGACAGACCTATGGCTACACCTTC
many	TRBD1	TRBJ1-2	TRBV7-3	CASSPGQGENYGYTF	TGTGCCAGCAGCCCCGGACAGGGGGAGAACTATGGCTACACCTTC
many	.	TRBJ2-7	TRBV7-9	CASSFATEQYF	TGTGCCAGCAGCTTTGCTACTGAGCAGTACTTC
.	TRBD1	TRBJ2-7	TRBV27	CASSFSGQGTYEQYF	TGTGCCAGCAGTTTTTCGGGACAGGGTACCTACGAGCAGTACTTC
few	.	TRBJ2-1	TRBV10-3	CAISESAPGVTSYNEQFF	TGTGCCATCAGTGAGTCCGCCCCCGGGGTTACGTCCTACAATGAGCAGTTCTTC
.	.	TRBJ2-7	TRBV4-1	CASSISEGSVRNEQYF	TGCGCCAGCAGCATCAGCGAGGGATCCGTGAGGAACGAGCAGTACTTC
.	TRBD2	TRBJ2-5	TRBV25-1	CASSEGRVSETQYF	TGTGCCAGCAGTGAAGGGAGGGTATCGGAGACCCAGTACTTC
.	.	TRBJ2-5	TRBV4-1	CASSQESGGTADF	TGCGCCAGCAGCCAAGAATCCGGGGGCACAGCAGACTTC
.	TRBD1	TRBJ2-4	TRBV4-2	CASSHGTGENIQYF	TGTGCCAGCAGCCACGGGACAGGGGAAAACATTCAGTACTTC
.	TRBD2	TRBJ2-7	TRBV15	CATSGEKTSGDYEQYF	TGTGCCACCAGCGGAGAAAAGACTAGCGGGGACTACGAGCAGTACTTC
.	.	TRBJ2-5	TRBV15	CATREGWGETQYF	TGTGCCACCAGGGAGGGGTGGGGGGAGACCCAGTACTTC
many	.	TRBJ1-5	TRBV10-3	CAISESSFRDQPQHF	TGTGCCATCAGTGAGTCGAGTTTCCGGGATCAGCCCCAGCATTTT
many	TRBD1	TRBJ1-5	TRBV6-5	CASSSGGGFNQPQHF	TGTGCCAGCAGTTCAGGGGGCGGGTTCAATCAGCCCCAGCATTTT
few	.	TRBJ2-5	TRBV28	CASSFRDTKQETQYF	TGTGCCAGCAGTTTTCGCGACACAAAGCAAGAGACCCAGTACTTC
.	.	TRBJ2-1	TRBV20-1	CSAKDYGINEQFF	TGCAGTGCTAAGGACTACGGGATCAATGAGCAGTTCTTC
.	TRBD1	TRBJ1-1	TRBV27	CASSFDRETEAFF	TGTGCCAGCAGTTTCGACAGGGAAACTGAAGCTTTCTTT
.	.	TRBJ2-5	TRBV6-5	CASRLSGLETQYF	TGTGCCAGCAGGCTCAGTGGGTTGGAGACCCAGTACTTC
.	.	TRBJ2-5	TRBV20-1	CSARGARETQYF	TGCAGTGCTAGGGGGGCAAGAGAGACCCAGTACTTC
few	TRBD2	TRBJ2-1	TRBV5-1	CASSLGGSSGGSSSYNEQFF	TGCGCCAGCAGCTTGGGTGGGAGTAGCGGGGGCTCTAGCTCCTACAATGAGCAGTTCTTC
many	TRBD1	TRBJ1-5	TRBV20-1	CSAEAGTGGNQPQHF	TGCAGTGCGGAAGCCGGGACAGGGGGCAATCAGCCCCAGCATTTT